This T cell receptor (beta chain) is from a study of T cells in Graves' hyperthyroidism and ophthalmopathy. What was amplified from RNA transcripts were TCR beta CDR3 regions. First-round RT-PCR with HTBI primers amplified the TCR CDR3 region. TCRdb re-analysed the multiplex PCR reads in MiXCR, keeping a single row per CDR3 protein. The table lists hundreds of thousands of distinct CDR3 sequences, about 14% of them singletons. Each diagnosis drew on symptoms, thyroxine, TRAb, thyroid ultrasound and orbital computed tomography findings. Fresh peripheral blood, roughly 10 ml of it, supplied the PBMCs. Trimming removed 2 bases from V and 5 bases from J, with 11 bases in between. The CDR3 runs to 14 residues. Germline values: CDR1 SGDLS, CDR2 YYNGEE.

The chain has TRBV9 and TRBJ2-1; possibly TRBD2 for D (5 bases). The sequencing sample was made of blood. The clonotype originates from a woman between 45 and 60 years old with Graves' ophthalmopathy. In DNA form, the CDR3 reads TGTGCCAGCAGCGTGGCGGACTCACACAATGAGCAGTTCTTC. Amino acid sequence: CASSVADSHNEQFF.